This TCR beta chain is drawn from a study of blood T cell repertoires in COVID-19. In the study overall: T cells, B-cell-depleted T cells, or PBMCs provided the cDNA or gDNA that served as material.

Germline values: CDR1 MNHEY, CDR2 SVGAGI. The V gene lost 7 bases and the J gene lost 8 bases, with 14 bases spanning the gap. This CDR3 has 12 residues. This clone has a handful of counts. The Seattle site enrolled patients during active infection and followed them longitudinally. Under the authors' procedure: Amplification of reference gene primers was used by the study to estimate nucleated cell counts. Assay used: immunoSEQ multiplex PCR; TCRdb lists only in-frame clones, some missing. Clone size and the V and J calls come from that table; the DNA yielded D and trimming. The sample shows fewer than 250,000 clones, around 84% of them seen only once.

This receptor was identified in a woman older than 75 with COVID-19, enrolled during active disease. The chain uses TRBV6-5 and TRBJ1-1; maybe TRBD1 (6 bases). Sample: peripheral blood. CDR3 sequence reads: CASTRTGTEAFF. In nucleotides, the CDR3 is TGTGCCAGCACCCGAACAGGGACAGAAGCTTTCTTT.